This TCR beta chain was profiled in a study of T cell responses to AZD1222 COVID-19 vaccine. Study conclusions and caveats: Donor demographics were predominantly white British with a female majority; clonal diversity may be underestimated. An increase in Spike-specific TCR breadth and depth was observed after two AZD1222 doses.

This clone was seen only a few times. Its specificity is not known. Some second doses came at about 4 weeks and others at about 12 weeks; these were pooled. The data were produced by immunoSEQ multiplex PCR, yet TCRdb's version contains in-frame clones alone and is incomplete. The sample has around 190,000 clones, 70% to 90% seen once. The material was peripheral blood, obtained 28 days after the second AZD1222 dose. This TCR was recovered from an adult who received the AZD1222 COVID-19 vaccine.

The CDR3 spells CASSLGHPSGNTIYF. The CDR3 nucleotides are TGTGCCAGCAGCTTGGGACACCCCTCTGGAAACACCATATATTTT. This chain links TRBV5-4 with TRBJ1-3; no clear D gene. Trimming stripped 0 bases from V and 0 bases from J, with 7 bases between. This CDR3 spans 15 amino acids. Germline V lookup: CDR1 SGHNT, CDR2 YYREEE (reference sequence).